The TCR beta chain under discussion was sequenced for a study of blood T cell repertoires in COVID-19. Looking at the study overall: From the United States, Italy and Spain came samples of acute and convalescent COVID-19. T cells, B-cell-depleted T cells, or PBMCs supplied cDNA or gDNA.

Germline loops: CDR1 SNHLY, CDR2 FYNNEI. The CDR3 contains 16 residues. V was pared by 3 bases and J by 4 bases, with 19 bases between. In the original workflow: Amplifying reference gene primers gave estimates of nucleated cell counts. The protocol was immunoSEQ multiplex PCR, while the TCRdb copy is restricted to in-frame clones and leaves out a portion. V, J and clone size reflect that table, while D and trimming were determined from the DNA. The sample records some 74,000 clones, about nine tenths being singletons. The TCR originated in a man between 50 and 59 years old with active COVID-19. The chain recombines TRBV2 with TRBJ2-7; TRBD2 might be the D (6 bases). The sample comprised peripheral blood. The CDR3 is CASSDIWGVGSYEQYF. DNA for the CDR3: TGTGCCAGCAGTGATATTTGGGGGGTAGGGTCTTACGAGCAGTACTTC.